These 14 T cell receptor beta chains were all obtained from the same sample, sequenced in a study of response to subunit inactivated influenza vaccine (dated by TCRdb to the late 2010s). Library construction relied on RT-PCR. Sequenced on an Illumina HiSeq 2500. In TCRdb, the public reads were trimmed at Q25 with fastp and aligned with MiXCR, with productive beta chains retained. Rows matching on CDR3 protein sequence are summarized as one entry with the most common DNA and genes. This sample is represented by approximately 500,000 distinct CDR3 sequences; about an eighth of them were singletons. The ten largest make up around 13% of the sample. Per the publication, the time point label means: approximately 40 days after influenza vaccine administration. This material consisted of PBMCs from blood, taken around seven weeks after vaccination. The source is a man aged 50 to 59 who received an inactivated influenza vaccine. Donor details come from another sample of the same person, matched by shared clones.

The rearrangement joins TRBV5-1 to TRBJ2-2, with a possible D match to TRBD1 (6 bases). The CDR3 spans 17 residues. Deletions cut 5 bases from V and 0 bases from J, with 17 bases between. Germline loops: CDR1 SGHRS, CDR2 YFSETQ. CDR3 residues: CASSYPAAGANTGELFF. DNA of the CDR3: TGCGCCAGCAGTTATCCGGCGGCAGGGGCGAACACCGGGGAGCTGTTTTTT. Filled out from reference TRBV5-1 and TRBJ2-2, the complete variable domain reads KAGVTQTPRYLIKTRGQQVTLSCSPISGHRSVSWYQQTPGQGLQFLFEYFSETQRNKGNFPGRFSGRQFSNSRSEMNVSTLELGDSALYLCASSYPAAGANTGELFFGEGSRLTVL.

This clonotype was found many times. The V and J genes are TRBV7-2 and TRBJ1-5; D unclear. Germline V gene lookup returns CDR1 SGHTA and CDR2 FQGNSA. V dropped 1 base and J dropped 2 bases, with 6 bases sitting between them. This CDR3 spans 14 amino acids. As DNA, the CDR3 is TGTGCCAGCAGCTTAGTTTTTCGCAATCAGCCCCAGCATTTT. This sequence encodes CASSLVFRNQPQHF.

This clonotype was detected only a few times. The chain employs TRBV6-5 and TRBJ1-1; 11 bases map to TRBD1. V lost 0 bases, J lost 1 base, and 4 bases stayed unmatched. CDR1 is MNHEY, CDR2 SVGAGI, per germline. The CDR3 runs 17 residues. The CDR3: CASSYSWTGGRNTEAFF. The CDR3 DNA reads TGTGCCAGCAGTTACTCCTGGACAGGGGGCAGGAACACTGAAGCTTTCTTT.

The chain recombines TRBV12-3 or TRBV12-4 with TRBJ2-7; 9 bases are a match to TRBD1. The J segment lost 2 bases and the V segment lost 6 bases, leaving 5 bases of the junction unmatched. The CDR3 totals 14 residues. CDR3 in amino acids: CASSQTGGAYEQYF. The CDR3 DNA reads TGTGCCAGCAGCCAGACAGGGGGTGCCTACGAGCAGTACTTC.

The chain uses TRBV20-1 and TRBJ1-1; D gene uncertain. V dropped 5 bases and J dropped 0 bases, with 10 bases sitting between them. CDR1 and CDR2 from the germline V gene are DFQATT and SNEGSKA (reference sequence). This CDR3 has 13 residues. The CDR3 DNA reads as TGCAGTGCTCCGCGGACGATGAACACTGAAGCTTTCTTT. As protein: CSAPRTMNTEAFF.

This clonotype has ten or more counts. This chain connects TRBV12-3 or TRBV12-4 to TRBJ2-1; TRBD2 might be the D (5 bases). This CDR3 has 12 residues. The V gene lost 6 bases and the J gene lost 10 bases, with 13 bases spanning the gap. Here the CDR3 reads CASSWTPGEQFF. In DNA form, the CDR3 reads TGTGCCAGCAGCTGGACCCCGGGGGAGCAGTTCTTC.

This clonotype has only a few counts. The chain links TRBV10-3 to TRBJ1-3; perhaps TRBD1 as D (5 bases). The CDR3 consists of 14 residues. Germline-derived CDR1 and CDR2 are ENHRY and SYGVKD. Between the trimmed V and J ends, which lost 7 bases and 0 bases, there was a span of 10 bases. The CDR3 bases are TGTGCCATCACGCAGGGTAACTCTGGAAACACCATATATTTT. It is translated as CAITQGNSGNTIYF.

The V call is TRBV7-2, the J call TRBJ2-7; no firm D call. The germline V and J ends were trimmed by 1 base and 0 bases, with 10 bases remaining between them. The CDR3 length is 15 residues. Germline V CDR1 and CDR2: SGHTA, FQGNSA. The CDR3: CASSLVGKSSYEQYF. The DNA of the CDR3 is TGTGCCAGCAGCTTAGTGGGCAAGAGCTCCTACGAGCAGTACTTC.

The chain combines TRBV11-3 with TRBJ1-1; D not resolved. V lost 0 bases, J lost 3 bases, and 5 bases lay in between. The V gene's germline CDR1 is SGHNT and CDR2 YENEEA. The CDR3 is 13 amino acids. The CDR3 region is CASSLEPYTEAFF. The CDR3 DNA sequence: TGTGCCAGCAGCTTAGAGCCATACACTGAAGCTTTCTTT.

The gene calls are TRBV20-1 and TRBJ2-7; TRBD2 agrees at 10 bases. The J segment lost 5 bases and the V segment lost 6 bases, leaving 10 bases of the junction unmatched. The germline CDR1 and CDR2 sequences are DFQATT and SNEGSKA (reference sequence). This CDR3 is built from 14 residues. In DNA, the CDR3 is TGCAGTGCCTTTCCCGGGACTAGCGTCGACGAGCAGTACTTC. Translation gives CSAFPGTSVDEQYF.

This clonotype appeared a few times. The V call is TRBV7-2, the J call TRBJ2-1; either TRBD1 or TRBD2 may fit D (6 bases each). The CDR3 sequence is 14 residues long. Trimming pared 8 bases from V and 6 bases from J, leaving 17 bases between. Germline CDR1 reads SGHTA; CDR2 reads FQGNSA. The CDR3 here is CASGDRGVGNEQFF. As DNA, the CDR3 is TGTGCCAGCGGGGATAGGGGGGTGGGCAATGAGCAGTTCTTC.

The chain is built from TRBV15 and TRBJ1-5; no reliable D call. CDR3 length equals 14 residues. The V end was cut by 1 base, the J end by 4 bases, with 8 bases between. Germline V gene data show CDR1 as LNHNV and CDR2 as YYDKDF (reference sequence). The CDR3 DNA sequence: TGTGCCACCAGCAGAGGAGCAGGTAATCAGCCCCAGCATTTT. Amino acids: CATSRGAGNQPQHF.

This clonotype came up a few times. V and J are TRBV4-1 and TRBJ1-2, with D unclear. CDR1 and CDR2 from the germline V gene are MGHRA and YSYEKL. The CDR3 loop spans 15 amino acids. The V and J ends lost 0 bases and 3 bases respectively, with 11 bases between them. CDR3 DNA sequence: TGCGCCAGCAGCCAAGATCTCAGGCCCTACTATGGCTACACCTTC. Translating it yields CASSQDLRPYYGYTF.

A few counts support this clonotype. The chain is built from TRBV28 and TRBJ1-3; 9 bases line up with TRBD1. Germline V CDR1 and CDR2: MDHEN, SYDVKM. Germline trimming cut 6 bases from V and 4 bases from J; bases unmatched to any gene: 7. This CDR3 region has 15 residues. DNA of the CDR3: TGTGCCAGCAGGGGACAGGGAGAGTCCGGAAACACCATATATTTT. This translates into CASRGQGESGNTIYF.